The entry that follows covers one T cell receptor (beta chain) sequence. The antigen is unknown. The sample originates from a study of cytomegalovirus exposure and HLA in healthy donors. Study-level results: What was likely a sequencing artifact was a cluster of highly shared sequence variants.

Use of 60 Vbeta and 13 Jbeta primers characterized the PCR. Original handling: It was a later analysis that counted roughly 80 million unique TCR beta chains, of which some 12 million were shared. Libraries were prepared by immunoSEQ multiplex PCR; TCRdb keeps only in-frame clonotypes and omits some of them. Clonal size and the V and J genes are those of that table, whereas D and trimming came from the DNA. The data contain 150,000 or so clones, approximately 80% of them singletons. The V gene's germline CDR1 is LNHDA and CDR2 SQIVND (reference sequence). This CDR3 is built from 15 residues. The TCR sequence derives from a man aged 25-45 years in good health and CMV-seropositive. This chain joins TRBV19 and TRBJ2-5; D possibly corresponds to TRBD2 (6 bases). The J call may be in error: the DNA end matches TRBJ2-7 better. The specimen sequenced was PBMCs. In DNA form, the CDR3 reads TGTGCCAGTAGTTTCAAAGGGGCGGGACGCTACGAGCAGTACTTC. Protein product: CASSFKGAGRYEQYF.